The rows below give T cell receptor beta chains drawn from one sample of a study of vaccination effects on CD4 cells after COVID-19. These receptors are not linked to any known antigen. Measured with immunoSEQ multiplex PCR; TCRdb has only the in-frame clones, and not every one. The sample carries fewer than 65,000 clones, 70% to 85% recorded once. The input for sequencing was CD4+ T cells from PBMCs cultured with HCoV-OC43 spike peptides, taken before COVID-19 vaccination. These receptors all stem from a human donor who received a COVID-19 vaccine. CDR3s include the opening cysteine and the closing phenylalanine or tryptophan. The D gene is left open where the match is weak. The size field is filled for only some rows; it gives once, few, many or a size class.

clone_size	v_call	j_call	d_call	cdr3_nt	cdr3_aa
-	TRBV2	TRBJ2-1	TRBD2	TGTGCCAGCAACACCCCTAGCGGGGGGGCCGTGAATGAGCAGTTCTTC	CASNTPSGGAVNEQFF
-	TRBV10-1	TRBJ2-3	-	TGCGCCAGCAGTGACACTCTAGGCAGGCGCACAGATACGCAGTATTTT	CASSDTLGRRTDTQYF
once	TRBV24-1	TRBJ2-3	-	TGTGCCACCAGTGGATTGGGCCCGACAAGCACAGATACGCAGTATTTT	CATSGLGPTSTDTQYF
-	TRBV3-1/TRBV3-2	TRBJ1-1	-	TGTGCCAGCAGCCAAGGGGGACGGTTGAACACTGAAGCTTTCTTT	CASSQGGRLNTEAFF
-	TRBV5-4	TRBJ1-2	-	TGTGCCAGCAGCTTGAATGGGGGCAGAAACTATGGCTACACCTTC	CASSLNGGRNYGYTF
-	TRBV20-1	TRBJ2-2	-	TGCAGTGCTAGTGGCGGGACAACGAACACCGGGGAGCTGTTTTTT	CSASGGTTNTGELFF
-	TRBV7-8	TRBJ1-4	TRBD1	TGTGCCAGCAGCTTAGGGACAGGGCAAAATGAAAAACTGTTTTTT	CASSLGTGQNEKLFF
-	TRBV5-1	TRBJ2-1	TRBD2	TGCGCCAGCAGCACAGCTAGCGGGGGGGCCGTCGGCAATGAGCAGTTCTTC	CASSTASGGAVGNEQFF
-	TRBV14	TRBJ1-5	-	TGTGCCAGCAGCCAAGTACTGGGGGGCAATCAGCCCCAGCATTTT	CASSQVLGGNQPQHF
-	TRBV5-5	TRBJ1-2	TRBD1	TGTGCCAGCAACGAACAGGGGATATATGGCTACACCTTC	CASNEQGIYGYTF
-	TRBV29-1	TRBJ2-5	-	TGCAGCGTCCATGGCAGGGAGAGGCAAGAGACCCAGTACTTC	CSVHGRERQETQYF
-	TRBV7-9	TRBJ2-2	TRBD2	TGTGCCAGCAGACACCAGGGAGGGTCGAACACCGGGGAGCTGTTTTTT	CASRHQGGSNTGELFF
-	TRBV7-2	TRBJ2-3	TRBD1	TGTGCCAGCAGCCGGACAGGGACGGGAGCGGATACGCAGTATTTT	CASSRTGTGADTQYF
-	TRBV3-1/TRBV3-2	TRBJ2-6	-	TGTGCCAGCAGCCTAACAGCAGGGGTCGGGGCCAACGTCCTGACTTTC	CASSLTAGVGANVLTF
-	TRBV28	TRBJ1-2	-	TGTGCCAGCAGCCCTAACTATGGCTACACCTTC	CASSPNYGYTF
many	TRBV30	TRBJ1-5	-	TGTGCCTGGAAGAAAGGGGGGAGCAATCAGCCCCAGCATTTT	CAWKKGGSNQPQHF
-	TRBV5-6	TRBJ1-3	-	TGTGCCAGCAGCTTCTTGCCGGGGTCTGGAAACACCATATATTTT	CASSFLPGSGNTIYF
once	TRBV3-1/TRBV3-2	TRBJ2-5	TRBD2	TGTGCCAGCAGCCCCGGAGAACTAGCGGGGGGCAAAGAGACCCAGTACTTC	CASSPGELAGGKETQYF
-	TRBV7-3	TRBJ2-5	-	TGTGCCAGCAGCTTAACCCCGACCTGGGGGGAGACCCAGTACTTC	CASSLTPTWGETQYF
-	TRBV18	TRBJ2-5	-	TGTGCCAGCTCACGCATTAGTTGGGGAGGCCAAGAGACCCAGTACTTC	CASSRISWGGQETQYF
-	TRBV6-5	TRBJ1-6	-	TGTGCCAGCTCGACGGTACAATTTAATTCACCCCTCCACTTT	CASSTVQFNSPLHF
-	TRBV6-2/TRBV6-3	TRBJ2-3	TRBD2	TGTGCCAGCAGTTACGTAGCGGGGAAGTCAGATACGCAGTATTTT	CASSYVAGKSDTQYF
-	TRBV7-2	TRBJ2-3	TRBD1	TGTGCCAGCAGCTTAGAATTGGCGGCAGGGGGAACAGATACGCAGTATTTT	CASSLELAAGGTDTQYF
few	TRBV6-2/TRBV6-3	TRBJ1-5	-	TGTGCCAGCAGTTACCGGCGGGGGGTACAGCCCCAGCATTTT	CASSYRRGVQPQHF
-	TRBV7-2	TRBJ1-6	-	TGTGCCAGCAGCTTAGCGCTAATGTCGGGGAACAATTCACCCCTCCACTTT	CASSLALMSGNNSPLHF
-	TRBV25-1	TRBJ2-3	-	TGTGCCAGCAGTGATGCTCGTGTCGCAGATACGCAGTATTTT	CASSDARVADTQYF
once	TRBV5-4	TRBJ2-3	TRBD2	TGTGCCAGCAGCGTGACAGCGGGGGGGGTCGTATATACGCAGTATTTT	CASSVTAGGVVYTQYF
once	TRBV2	TRBJ1-2	-	TGTGCCAGCAGTCCCGAATCAAGTTTGGGCTATGGCTACACCTTC	CASSPESSLGYGYTF
-	TRBV25-1	TRBJ2-4	-	TGTGCCAGCAGTGAAGGGGACCCCAAAAACATTCAGTACTTC	CASSEGDPKNIQYF
once	TRBV6-1	TRBJ1-1	TRBD1	TGTGCCAGCAGTGAAGTGGGCAGGGGGCAGGCTGAAGCTTTCTTT	CASSEVGRGQAEAFF
-	TRBV7-2	TRBJ2-1	TRBD2	TGTGCCAGCAGCCCGCCCGGGGGGACTCCGGATGGCAATGAGCAGTTCTTC	CASSPPGGTPDGNEQFF
-	TRBV6-5	TRBJ1-1	-	TGTGCCAGCAGTTACTCGAGTTCGTTGGGCAGCACTGAAGCTTTCTTT	CASSYSSSLGSTEAFF
-	TRBV5-1	TRBJ2-1	TRBD2	TGCGCCAGCAGCTTGGGGGTAGCGGGGGATGAGCAGTTCTTC	CASSLGVAGDEQFF
-	TRBV9	TRBJ1-5	-	TGTGCCAGCAGCGTTACAGGGATCAATCAGCCCCAGCATTTT	CASSVTGINQPQHF
once	TRBV4-1	TRBJ2-3	TRBD1	TGCGCCAGCAGCCCGGGACAGGGGACAGATACGCAGTATTTT	CASSPGQGTDTQYF
-	TRBV6-6	TRBJ1-2	-	TGTGCCAGCAGTTACTCGATAGCGGACTATGGCTACACCTTC	CASSYSIADYGYTF
few	TRBV7-9	TRBJ1-2	-	TGTGCCAGCAGCTTAGCCCAGGGCTATGGCTACACCTTC	CASSLAQGYGYTF
once	TRBV4-1	TRBJ1-1	-	TGCGCCAGCAGGGGAAGGACGGAGAACACTGAAGCTTTCTTT	CASRGRTENTEAFF
-	TRBV9	TRBJ2-3	-	TGTGCCAGCAGCGTAGACTCTCGCACAGATACGCAGTATTTT	CASSVDSRTDTQYF
-	TRBV4-2	TRBJ1-1	TRBD1	TGTGCCAGCAGCCCCGGACAGGGTGTCACTGAAGCTTTCTTT	CASSPGQGVTEAFF
once	TRBV9	TRBJ2-2	TRBD2	TGTGCCAGCAGCGTAGAGCCAGCGGGGCCCAACACCGGGGAGCTGTTTTTT	CASSVEPAGPNTGELFF
-	TRBV7-2	TRBJ2-1	-	TGTGCCAGCAGCTTAGGGTCCCGGGCCGGTAATCAGTTCTTC	CASSLGSRAGNQFF
-	TRBV18	TRBJ1-2	-	TGTGCCAGCTCACCGTCACGCACTAACTATGGCTACACCTTC	CASSPSRTNYGYTF
-	TRBV7-9	TRBJ2-2	-	TGTGCCAGCAGCTTTCGGGCCGGTCAGGACACCGGGGAGCTGTTTTTT	CASSFRAGQDTGELFF
-	TRBV6-5	TRBJ1-6	-	TGTGCCAGCAGTTACTCGAGGCATAACAATTCACCCCTCCACTTT	CASSYSRHNNSPLHF
-	TRBV2	TRBJ1-2	TRBD1	TGTGCCAGCAGTTCTCCGGGACAGGGAAACTATGGCTACACCTTC	CASSSPGQGNYGYTF